This entry features one T cell receptor beta chain sequence. As yet, its antigen is unknown. This specimen belongs to a study of cytomegalovirus exposure and HLA in healthy donors. Study-wide points: In a later analysis, TCR beta V- and J-gene trimming showed a link to a missense DCLRE1C variant.

The PCR made use of 60 Vbeta and 13 Jbeta primers. TCRdb's copy holds only in-frame clones and misses some; the assay was immunoSEQ multiplex PCR. The sample has approximately 170,000 clones; approximately 80% are singletons. V trimming: 4 bases; J trimming: 3 bases; junction bases outside the gene matches: 6. Germline V gene sequence: CDR1 SGHRS, CDR2 YFSETQ. The CDR3 contains 16 residues. The specimen sequenced was PBMCs. This receptor was taken from a middle-aged woman in good health and CMV-seropositive. This rearrangement joins TRBV5-1 to TRBJ2-1, with 11 bases identical to TRBD1. CDR3 DNA: TGCGCCAGCAGCCCCTCCGGGACAGGGGGCTACAATGAGCAGTTCTTC. This gives the protein CASSPSGTGGYNEQFF.